One sample yielded the 12 T cell receptor beta chains listed below, sequenced in a study of T cell changes during pregnancy in multiple sclerosis. Method: immunoSEQ multiplex PCR; TCRdb's copy keeps in-frame clones and lacks some. The profile shows tens of thousands of clones, roughly 90% of them singletons. The sequencing here drew on peripheral blood, taken in the first trimester of pregnancy. These receptors were obtained from a female donor in good health, enrolled as a control in a pregnancy study.

The chain carries TRBV28 and TRBJ1-6, with a tentative D call TRBD1 (6 bases). The CDR3 is made up of 11 amino acids. Germline lookup yields CDR1 MDHEN and CDR2 SYDVKM. The germline V and J ends were trimmed by 9 bases and 10 bases, with 10 bases remaining between them. Here the CDR3 reads CASWGLSPLHF. CDR3 nucleotide sequence: TGTGCCAGTTGGGGGCTCTCACCCCTCCACTTT.

This clone was observed a single time. The chain couples TRBV7-8 to TRBJ1-1; perhaps TRBD1 as D (6 bases). The CDR3 spans 15 residues. Per the germline V gene, CDR1 is SGHVS and CDR2 is FQNEAQ. V lost 5 bases to trimming and J lost 2 bases, with 15 bases between them. The CDR3 loop reads CASSPRGTANTEAFF. In DNA form, the CDR3 reads TGTGCCAGCAGCCCGAGGGGGACGGCTAACACTGAAGCTTTCTTT.

This sequence joins TRBV25-1 and TRBJ1-1; D gene uncertain. Trimming pared 7 bases from V and 0 bases from J, leaving 9 bases between. The CDR3 consists of 13 residues. The germline V gene has CDR1 MGHDK and CDR2 SYGVNS. CDR3 amino acids: CASTGLLNTEAFF. The CDR3 nucleotides are TGTGCCAGCACTGGACTGTTGAACACTGAAGCTTTCTTT.

This rearrangement joins TRBV19 to TRBJ2-3; the match to TRBD2 covers 8 bases. Per the germline V gene, CDR1 is LNHDA and CDR2 is SQIVND (reference sequence). The CDR3 has 13 amino acids. V was clipped by 5 bases and J by 4 bases; unmatched bases: 2. The CDR3, as DNA: TGTGCCAGTAGTTTGGGACTAGCAGATACGCAGTATTTT. Its translation is CASSLGLADTQYF.

The chain links TRBV14 to TRBJ2-1; TRBD2 agrees at 10 bases. This CDR3 comprises 15 residues. The junction had 7 bases not matched to a gene; V was cut back by 4 bases and J by 7 bases. Per the germline V gene, CDR1 is SGHDN and CDR2 is FVKESK. In DNA form, the CDR3 reads TGTGCCAGCAGCCCCACAGCGGGGGGGTTTAATGAGCAGTTCTTC. This translates into CASSPTAGGFNEQFF.

The chain couples TRBV27 to TRBJ2-5; a possible D gene is TRBD2 (6 bases). The CDR3 spans 14 residues. CDR1 and CDR2 (germline): MNHEY, SMNVEV (reference sequence). Trimming shortened V by 6 bases and J by 10 bases, and 21 bases separated the two germline ends. CDR3 in DNA: TGTGCCAGCAGCAATGCCGCGGGGCTCGGGGACCAGTACTTC. This encodes CASSNAAGLGDQYF.

This chain links TRBV5-1 with TRBJ2-5, with 7 bases that match TRBD2. The CDR3 has 18 amino acids. From germline, CDR1 is SGHRS and CDR2 YFSETQ. After removal of 0 bases from V and 5 bases from J, the junction contained 16 bases not matched to a gene. The CDR3 DNA follows: TGCGCCAGCAGCTTGGCCAGTCCAGCTCTTCGGGGGGATGAGACCCAGTACTTC. Translating it yields CASSLASPALRGDETQYF.

Only a few counts were recorded for this clone. V is TRBV11-1 and J is TRBJ1-3; 7 bases are a match to TRBD1. This CDR3 is 15 amino acids long. V lost 5 bases to trimming and J lost 1 base; unmatched junction nucleotides: 5. Germline V gives CDR1 SGHAT, CDR2 FQDESV (reference sequence). The chain's CDR3 is CASSLGQQSGNTIYF. In DNA form, the CDR3 reads TGTGCCAGCAGCCTGGGACAGCAATCTGGAAACACCATATATTTT.

The chain joins TRBV10-3 to TRBJ2-1, with a possible D match to TRBD1 (6 bases). V lost 6 bases and J 2 bases, leaving 17 bases between the germline ends. CDR1 is ENHRY and CDR2 is SYGVKD in the germline V gene. The CDR3 consists of 16 residues. CDR3: CAIRGALGNTYNEQFF. CDR3 coding DNA: TGTGCCATCAGGGGGGCCCTGGGGAACACCTACAATGAGCAGTTCTTC.

The chain recombines TRBV19 with TRBJ2-7; 10 bases fit TRBD2. With 3 bases clipped from V and 3 bases from J, the junction kept 5 bases outside the gene matches. The V gene's germline CDR1 is LNHDA and CDR2 SQIVND (reference sequence). This CDR3 is 15 amino acids long. The CDR3 here is CASSIPSGRGYEQYF. In nucleotides, the CDR3 is TGTGCCAGTAGTATTCCTAGCGGGAGAGGCTACGAGCAGTACTTC.

The chain combines TRBV15 with TRBJ2-7; tentative D call: TRBD1 (5 bases). The CDR3 has 15 residues. Germline CDR1 LNHNV, CDR2 YYDKDF (reference sequence). V lost 0 bases and J lost 4, with 13 bases in between. The DNA for the CDR3 is TGTGCCACCAGCAGAGAACGGCAGGGTTGGTACGAGCAGTACTTC. Protein: CATSRERQGWYEQYF.

The chain combines TRBV6-5 with TRBJ1-6; 7 positions match TRBD1. The CDR3 is 15 amino acids. CDR1 is MNHEY and CDR2 is SVGAGI in the germline V gene. The V segment lost 7 bases and the J segment 3 bases; nucleotides outside the gene matches: 6. The CDR3 protein is CASTGGDSYNSPLHF. Here the CDR3 DNA reads TGTGCCAGCACTGGTGGGGACAGCTATAATTCACCCCTCCACTTT.